This T cell receptor (beta chain) was sequenced for a study of cytomegalovirus exposure and HLA in healthy donors. Primers for the PCR totalled 60 Vbeta and 13 Jbeta. The method was immunoSEQ multiplex PCR; TCRdb's version includes in-frame clones alone and lacks a portion of them. Here the sample spans some 120,000 clones, 75% to 90% being singletons. V was clipped by 1 base and J by 0 bases, with 10 bases between them. CDR1 SEHNR and CDR2 FQNEAQ come from the germline V gene (reference sequence). The CDR3 is 15 amino acids. Sequencing was done on a sample of PBMCs. This receptor was identified in a male donor in good health and CMV-seronegative. This chain joins TRBV7-9 and TRBJ2-7; D possibly corresponds to TRBD2 (5 bases). In nucleotides, the CDR3 is TGTGCCAGCAGCTTAGTAGGAGGCCCCTCCTACGAGCAGTACTTC. Its protein product is CASSLVGGPSYEQYF.